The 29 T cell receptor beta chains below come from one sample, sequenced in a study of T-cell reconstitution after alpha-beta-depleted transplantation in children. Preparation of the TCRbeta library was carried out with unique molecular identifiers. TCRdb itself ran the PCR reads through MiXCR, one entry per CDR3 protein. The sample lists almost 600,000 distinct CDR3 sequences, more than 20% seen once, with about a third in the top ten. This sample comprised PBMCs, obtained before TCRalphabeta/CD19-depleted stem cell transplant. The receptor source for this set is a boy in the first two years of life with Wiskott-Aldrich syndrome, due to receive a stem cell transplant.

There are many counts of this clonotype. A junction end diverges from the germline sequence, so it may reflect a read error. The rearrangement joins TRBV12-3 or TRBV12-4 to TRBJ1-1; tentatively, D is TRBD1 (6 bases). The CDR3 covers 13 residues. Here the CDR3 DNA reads TGCGCCAGCAGCTTCAGGGGGAACACTGAAGCTTTCTTT. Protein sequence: CASSFRGNTEAFF.

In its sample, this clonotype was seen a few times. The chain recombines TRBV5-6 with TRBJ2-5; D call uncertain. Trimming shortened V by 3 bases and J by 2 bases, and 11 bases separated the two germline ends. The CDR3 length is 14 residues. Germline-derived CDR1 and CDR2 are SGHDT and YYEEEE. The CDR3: CASSYGPDQETQYF. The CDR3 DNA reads TGTGCCAGCAGCTACGGTCCGGATCAAGAGACCCAGTACTTC.

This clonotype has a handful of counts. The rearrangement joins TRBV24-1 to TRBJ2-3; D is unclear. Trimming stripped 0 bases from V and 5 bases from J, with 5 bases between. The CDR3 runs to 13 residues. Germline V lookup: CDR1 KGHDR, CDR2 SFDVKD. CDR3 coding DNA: TGTGCCACCAGTGATTTGCGAGGAGATACGCAGTATTTT. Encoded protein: CATSDLRGDTQYF.

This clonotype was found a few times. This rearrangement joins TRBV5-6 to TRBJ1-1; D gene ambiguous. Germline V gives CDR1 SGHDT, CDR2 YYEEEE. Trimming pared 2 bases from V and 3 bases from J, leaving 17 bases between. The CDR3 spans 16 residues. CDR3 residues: CASSFVKARLDTEAFF. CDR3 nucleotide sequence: TGTGCCAGCAGCTTCGTAAAGGCTCGTTTGGACACTGAAGCTTTCTTT.

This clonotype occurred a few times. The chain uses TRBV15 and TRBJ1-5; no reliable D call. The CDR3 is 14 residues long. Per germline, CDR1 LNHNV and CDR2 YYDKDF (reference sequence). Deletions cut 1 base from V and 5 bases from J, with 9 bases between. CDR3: CATSRGLNDQPQHF. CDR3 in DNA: TGTGCCACCAGCAGAGGTCTGAATGATCAGCCCCAGCATTTT.

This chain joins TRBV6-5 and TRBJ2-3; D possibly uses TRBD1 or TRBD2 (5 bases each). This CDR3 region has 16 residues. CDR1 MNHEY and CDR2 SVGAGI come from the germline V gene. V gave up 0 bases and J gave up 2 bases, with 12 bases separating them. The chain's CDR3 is CASSYSRGRYTDTQYF. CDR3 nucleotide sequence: TGTGCCAGCAGTTACTCGAGGGGCAGGTACACAGATACGCAGTATTTT.

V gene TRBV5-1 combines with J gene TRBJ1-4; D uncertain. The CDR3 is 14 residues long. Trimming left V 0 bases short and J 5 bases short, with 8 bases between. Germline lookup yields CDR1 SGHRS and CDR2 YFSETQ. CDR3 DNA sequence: TGCGCCAGCAGCTTGGAACCGAGGAATGAAAAACTGTTTTTT. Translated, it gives CASSLEPRNEKLFF.

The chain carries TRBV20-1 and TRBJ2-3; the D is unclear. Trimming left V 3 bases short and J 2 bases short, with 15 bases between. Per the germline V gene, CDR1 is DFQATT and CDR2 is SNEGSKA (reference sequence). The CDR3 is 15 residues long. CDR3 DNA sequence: TGCAGTGCTAGGGATGCACTAACTTACACAGATACGCAGTATTTT. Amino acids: CSARDALTYTDTQYF.

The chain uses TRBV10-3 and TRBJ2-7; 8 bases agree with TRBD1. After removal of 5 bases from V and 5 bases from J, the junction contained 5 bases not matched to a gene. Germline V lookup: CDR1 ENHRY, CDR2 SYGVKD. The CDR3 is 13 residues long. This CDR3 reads CAISPDRVNEQYF. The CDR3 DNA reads TGTGCCATCAGTCCGGACAGGGTCAACGAGCAGTACTTC.

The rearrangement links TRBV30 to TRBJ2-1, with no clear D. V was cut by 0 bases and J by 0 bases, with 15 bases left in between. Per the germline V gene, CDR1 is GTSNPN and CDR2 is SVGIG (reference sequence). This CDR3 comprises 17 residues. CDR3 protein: CAWSVQITSSSYNEQFF. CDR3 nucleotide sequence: TGTGCCTGGAGTGTACAAATTACTTCCAGCTCCTACAATGAGCAGTTCTTC.

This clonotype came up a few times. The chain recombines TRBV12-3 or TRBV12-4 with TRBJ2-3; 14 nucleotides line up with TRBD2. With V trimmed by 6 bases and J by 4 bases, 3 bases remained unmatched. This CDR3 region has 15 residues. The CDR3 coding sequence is TGTGCCAGCAGATGGACTAGCGGGAGGTCAGATACGCAGTATTTT. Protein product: CASRWTSGRSDTQYF.

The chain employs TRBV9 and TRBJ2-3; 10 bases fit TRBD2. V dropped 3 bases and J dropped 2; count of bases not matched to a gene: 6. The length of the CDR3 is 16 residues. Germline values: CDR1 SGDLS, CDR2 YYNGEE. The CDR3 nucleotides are TGTGCCAGCAGCGGAGGGACTAGCGAATACACAGATACGCAGTATTTT. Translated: CASSGGTSEYTDTQYF.

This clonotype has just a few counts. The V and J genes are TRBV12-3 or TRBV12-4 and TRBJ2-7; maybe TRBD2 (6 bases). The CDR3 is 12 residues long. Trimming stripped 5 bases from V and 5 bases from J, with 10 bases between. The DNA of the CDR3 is TGTGCCAGCAGTCTGACTAGAGACGAGCAGTACTTC. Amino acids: CASSLTRDEQYF.

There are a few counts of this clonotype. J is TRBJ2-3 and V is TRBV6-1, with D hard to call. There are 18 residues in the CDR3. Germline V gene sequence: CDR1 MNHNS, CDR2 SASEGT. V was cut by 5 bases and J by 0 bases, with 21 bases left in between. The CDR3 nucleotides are TGTGCCAGCAGTCCCTCTTTGTGGCCGGCGATGAGCACAGATACGCAGTATTTT. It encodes CASSPSLWPAMSTDTQYF.

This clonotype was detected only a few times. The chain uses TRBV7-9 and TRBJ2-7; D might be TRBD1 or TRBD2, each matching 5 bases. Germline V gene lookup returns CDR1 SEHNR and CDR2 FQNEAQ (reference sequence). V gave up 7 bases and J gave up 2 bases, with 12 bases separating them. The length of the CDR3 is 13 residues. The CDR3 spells CASTGTATYEQYF. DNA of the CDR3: TGTGCCAGCACCGGGACGGCCACCTACGAGCAGTACTTC.

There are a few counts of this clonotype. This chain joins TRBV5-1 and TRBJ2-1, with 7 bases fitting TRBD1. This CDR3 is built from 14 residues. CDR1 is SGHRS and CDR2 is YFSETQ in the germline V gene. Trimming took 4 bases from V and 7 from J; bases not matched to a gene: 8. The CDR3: CASSVRDSLNEQFF. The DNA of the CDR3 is TGCGCCAGCAGCGTCCGGGACAGTCTAAATGAGCAGTTCTTC. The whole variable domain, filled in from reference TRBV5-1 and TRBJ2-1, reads KAGVTQTPRYLIKTRGQQVTLSCSPISGHRSVSWYQQTPGQGLQFLFEYFSETQRNKGNFPGRFSGRQFSNSRSEMNVSTLELGDSALYLCASSVRDSLNEQFFGPGTRLTVL.

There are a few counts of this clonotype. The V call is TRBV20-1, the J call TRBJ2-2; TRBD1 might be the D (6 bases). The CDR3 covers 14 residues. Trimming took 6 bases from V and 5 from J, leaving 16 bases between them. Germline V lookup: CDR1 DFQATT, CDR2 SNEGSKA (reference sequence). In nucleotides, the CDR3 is TGCAGTGCCACCGAGGACAGTGGAACCGGGGAGCTGTTTTTT. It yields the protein CSATEDSGTGELFF.

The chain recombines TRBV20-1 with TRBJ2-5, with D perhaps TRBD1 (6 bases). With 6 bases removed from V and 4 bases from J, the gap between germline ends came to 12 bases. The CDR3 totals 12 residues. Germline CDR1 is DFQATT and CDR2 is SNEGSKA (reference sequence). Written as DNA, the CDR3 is TGCAGTGCGCACAGGGACGGAGAGACCCAGTACTTC. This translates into CSAHRDGETQYF.

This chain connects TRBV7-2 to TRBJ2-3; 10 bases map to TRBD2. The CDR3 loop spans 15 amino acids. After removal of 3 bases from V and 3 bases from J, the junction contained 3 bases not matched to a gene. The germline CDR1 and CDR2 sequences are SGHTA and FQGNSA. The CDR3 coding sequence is TGTGCCAGCAGCTTGGCGGGACTAGCGACAGATACGCAGTATTTT. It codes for CASSLAGLATDTQYF.

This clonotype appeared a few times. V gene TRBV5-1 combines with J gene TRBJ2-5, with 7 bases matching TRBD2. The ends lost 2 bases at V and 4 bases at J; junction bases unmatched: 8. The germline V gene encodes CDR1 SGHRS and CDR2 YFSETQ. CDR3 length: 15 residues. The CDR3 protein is CASSFMLAGAETQYF. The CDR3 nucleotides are TGCGCCAGCAGCTTCATGCTGGCGGGAGCAGAGACCCAGTACTTC. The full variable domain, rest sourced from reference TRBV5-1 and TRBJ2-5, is KAGVTQTPRYLIKTRGQQVTLSCSPISGHRSVSWYQQTPGQGLQFLFEYFSETQRNKGNFPGRFSGRQFSNSRSEMNVSTLELGDSALYLCASSFMLAGAETQYFGPGTRLLVL.

The CDR3 region is CASSQGIIGINQPQHF. CDR3 bases: TGTGCCAGCAGCCAGGGCATAATAGGGATAAATCAGCCCCAGCATTTT. J is TRBJ1-5 and V is TRBV3-1; no reliable D call. The CDR3 has 16 amino acids. In germline, CDR1 is LGHDT, CDR2 YNNKEL (reference sequence). With 3 bases removed from V and 4 bases from J, the gap between germline ends came to 16 bases. The full variable domain, in which reference TRBV3-1 and TRBJ1-5 provide the parts outside the CDR3, is DTAVSQTPKYLVTQMGNDKSIKCEQNLGHDTMYWYKQDSKKFLKIMFSYNNKELIINETVPNRFSPKSPDKAHLNLHINSLELGDSAVYFCASSQGIIGINQPQHFGDGTRLSIL.

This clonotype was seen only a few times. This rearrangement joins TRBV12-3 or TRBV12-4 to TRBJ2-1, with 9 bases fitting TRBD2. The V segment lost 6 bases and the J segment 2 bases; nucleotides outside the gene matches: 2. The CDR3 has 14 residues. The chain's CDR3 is CASRASGAYNEQFF. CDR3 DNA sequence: TGTGCCAGCAGAGCTAGCGGGGCCTACAATGAGCAGTTCTTC.

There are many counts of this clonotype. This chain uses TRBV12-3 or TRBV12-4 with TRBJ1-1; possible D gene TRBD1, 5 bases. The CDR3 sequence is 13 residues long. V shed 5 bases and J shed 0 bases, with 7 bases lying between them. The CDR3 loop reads CASSRQMNTEAFF. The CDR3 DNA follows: TGTGCCAGCAGTCGACAGATGAACACTGAAGCTTTCTTT.

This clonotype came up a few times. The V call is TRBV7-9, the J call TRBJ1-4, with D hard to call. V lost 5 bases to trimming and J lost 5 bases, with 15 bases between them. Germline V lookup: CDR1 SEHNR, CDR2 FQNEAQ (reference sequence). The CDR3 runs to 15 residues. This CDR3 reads CASSPVESVNEKLFF. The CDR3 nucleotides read TGTGCCAGCAGCCCCGTGGAGTCTGTAAATGAAAAACTGTTTTTT.

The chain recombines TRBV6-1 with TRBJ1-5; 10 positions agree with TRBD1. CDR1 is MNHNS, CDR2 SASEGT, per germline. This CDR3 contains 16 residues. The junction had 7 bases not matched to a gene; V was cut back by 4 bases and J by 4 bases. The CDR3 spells CASSASGTGANQPQHF. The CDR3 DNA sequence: TGTGCCAGCAGTGCCTCCGGGACAGGGGCGAATCAGCCCCAGCATTTT.

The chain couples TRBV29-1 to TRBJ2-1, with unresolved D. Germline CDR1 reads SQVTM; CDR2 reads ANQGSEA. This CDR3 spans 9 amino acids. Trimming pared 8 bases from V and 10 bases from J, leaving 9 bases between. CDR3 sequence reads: CSPPGEQFF. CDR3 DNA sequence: TGCAGCCCCCCTGGAGAGCAGTTCTTC.

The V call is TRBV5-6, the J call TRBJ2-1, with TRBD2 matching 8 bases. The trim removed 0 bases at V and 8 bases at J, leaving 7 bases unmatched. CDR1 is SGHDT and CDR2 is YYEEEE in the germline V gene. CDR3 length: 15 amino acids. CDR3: CASSLVSGSGYEQFF. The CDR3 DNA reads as TGTGCCAGCAGCTTGGTAAGCGGGAGCGGGTATGAGCAGTTCTTC.

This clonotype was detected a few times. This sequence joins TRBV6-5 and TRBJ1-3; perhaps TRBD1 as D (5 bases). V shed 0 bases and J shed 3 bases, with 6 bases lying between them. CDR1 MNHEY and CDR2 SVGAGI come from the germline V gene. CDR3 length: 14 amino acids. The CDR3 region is CASSYSRVGNTIYF. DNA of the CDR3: TGTGCCAGCAGTTACTCCAGGGTTGGAAACACCATATATTTT.

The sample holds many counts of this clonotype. CDR3 sequence (DNA): TGCGCCAGCAGCTTAGTGGGGACCCAGTACTTC. Translating gives CASSLVGTQYF. The rearrangement joins TRBV5-1 to TRBJ2-5, with D unresolved. The ends were cut back, 2 bases at V and 7 bases at J, with 6 bases in the middle. This CDR3 region has 11 residues. CDR1 SGHRS and CDR2 YFSETQ come from the germline V gene. Using reference TRBV5-1 and TRBJ2-5 for the parts outside the CDR3, the full variable domain is KAGVTQTPRYLIKTRGQQVTLSCSPISGHRSVSWYQQTPGQGLQFLFEYFSETQRNKGNFPGRFSGRQFSNSRSEMNVSTLELGDSALYLCASSLVGTQYFGPGTRLLVL.